One sample yielded the 29 T cell receptor beta chains listed below, sequenced in a study of cytomegalovirus exposure and HLA in healthy donors. Primers for the PCR totalled 60 Vbeta and 13 Jbeta. TCRdb keeps only in-frame clones here, not all; method: immunoSEQ multiplex PCR. Of 150,000 to 200,000 clones listed, 84% are singletons. What was sequenced was PBMCs. The receptors derive from a man younger than 35 in good health and CMV-seronegative.

This clone was picked up one time. This rearrangement joins TRBV5-5 to TRBJ2-5, with 10 bases lining up with TRBD2. The germline CDR1 and CDR2 sequences are SGHKS and YYEKEE (reference sequence). This CDR3 contains 17 residues. After removal of 4 bases from V and 4 bases from J, the junction contained 13 bases not matched to a gene. Written as DNA, the CDR3 is TGTGCCAGCAGCGGGGGGGAAGCGGGAGGGGTACGAGAGACCCAGTACTTC. Amino acid sequence: CASSGGEAGGVRETQYF. Full variable domain (rest looked up from reference TRBV5-5 and TRBJ2-5): DAGVTQSPTHLIKTRGQQVTLRCSPISGHKSVSWYQQVLGQGPQFIFQYYEKEERGRGNFPDRFSARQFPNYSSELNVNALLLGDSALYLCASSGGEAGGVRETQYFGPGTRLLVL.

The chain has TRBV28 and TRBJ2-1, with a tentative D call TRBD2 (6 bases). The CDR3 is made up of 13 amino acids. From germline, CDR1 is MDHEN and CDR2 SYDVKM. Trimming took off 7 bases at V and 8 bases at J, with 15 bases between the two ends. In DNA form, the CDR3 reads TGTGCCAGCACCCCTAGCGCCTGGGATGAGCAGTTCTTC. Translating gives CASTPSAWDEQFF.

This chain joins TRBV12-5 and TRBJ1-1; the D gene is possibly TRBD1 (5 bases). CDR3 length equals 12 residues. Trimming removed 3 bases at V and 7 bases at J, with 9 bases between. Germline V gene lookup returns CDR1 LGHNT and CDR2 FRNRAP. The CDR3 DNA reads as TGTGCTAGTGGTTTTACGGGGGGTGAAGCTTTCTTT. Translated, it gives CASGFTGGEAFF.

The rearrangement uses TRBV5-1 and TRBJ1-1, with no clear D. CDR1 SGHRS and CDR2 YFSETQ come from the germline V gene. This CDR3 has 15 amino acids. V lost 2 bases and J lost 4, with 15 bases in between. CDR3 loop: CASSFGPLGSTEAFF. DNA of the CDR3: TGCGCCAGCAGCTTCGGCCCACTCGGGTCCACTGAAGCTTTCTTT.

The chain has TRBV11-2 and TRBJ1-1; D remains unclear. Germline-derived CDR1 and CDR2 are SGHAT and FQNNGV. Trimming pared 1 base from V and 10 bases from J, leaving 13 bases between. CDR3 length: 13 amino acids. CDR3 amino acids: CASSLVEVESAFF. In DNA form, the CDR3 reads TGTGCCAGCAGCTTAGTTGAGGTCGAGTCAGCTTTCTTT.

The chain joins TRBV27 to TRBJ2-7, with 12 positions matching TRBD2. V trimming: 2 bases; J trimming: 6 bases; junction bases outside the gene matches: 8. CDR3 length equals 16 residues. Germline values: CDR1 MNHEY, CDR2 SMNVEV (reference sequence). The CDR3 nucleotides read TGTGCCAGCAGTTTAGGCCCTAGCGGGAGGGCCGCCGAGCAGTACTTC. Translated, it gives CASSLGPSGRAAEQYF.

The rearrangement joins TRBV7-3 to TRBJ2-1; D might be TRBD2 (8 bases). The CDR3 consists of 16 residues. V was pared by 5 bases and J by 6 bases, with 20 bases between. In germline, CDR1 is SGHTA, CDR2 FQGTGA. CDR3 DNA sequence: TGTGCCAGCAGCCCCGGGGGGGGTCGACAGGGCAATGAGCAGTTCTTC. Its protein is CASSPGGGRQGNEQFF.

The V gene is TRBV9, the J gene TRBJ2-3, with D possibly being TRBD2 (7 bases). CDR3 length equals 15 residues. Germline CDR1 reads SGDLS; CDR2 reads YYNGEE. The germline V and J ends were trimmed by 7 bases and 6 bases, with 21 bases remaining between them. CDR3 coding DNA: TGTGCCAGCGGGGGGTGGAGGGGGGGCGGGGATACGCAGTATTTT. It encodes CASGGWRGGGDTQYF.

CDR3 protein: CASSISPSSGYEQYF. The CDR3 bases are TGTGCCAGTAGTATCTCGCCCAGCTCAGGATACGAGCAGTACTTC. This chain uses TRBV19 with TRBJ2-7, with D uncertain. Trimming pared 3 bases from V and 4 bases from J, leaving 16 bases between. The CDR3 totals 15 residues. The germline CDR1 and CDR2 sequences are LNHDA and SQIVND (reference sequence).

The V gene is TRBV7-8, the J gene TRBJ2-2, with 7 nucleotides matching TRBD1. The ends lost 6 bases at V and 7 bases at J; junction bases unmatched: 11. The germline V gene has CDR1 SGHVS and CDR2 FQNEAQ. The CDR3 consists of 15 residues. CDR3 in DNA: TGTGCCAGCAGTCGCTCGGGACAGTATGACGGGGAGCTGTTTTTT. The encoded protein is CASSRSGQYDGELFF.

The genes are TRBV7-2 and TRBJ2-1; 7 bases line up with TRBD2. The CDR3 sequence is 15 residues long. The germline CDR1 and CDR2 sequences are SGHTA and FQGNSA. V was clipped by 6 bases and J by 8 bases; unmatched bases: 13. CDR3 region: CASSSGQAGIDEQFF. In DNA form, the CDR3 reads TGTGCCAGCAGTTCAGGGCAAGCGGGGATAGATGAGCAGTTCTTC. Based on the CDR3 plus reference TRBV7-2 and TRBJ2-1, the full variable domain is GAGVSQSPSNKVTEKGKDVELRCDPISGHTALYWYRQSLGQGLEFLIYFQGNSAPDKSGLPSDRFSAERTGGSVSTLTIQRTQQEDSAVYLCASSSGQAGIDEQFFGPGTRLTVL.

V gene TRBV2 combines with J gene TRBJ1-5, with 9 nucleotides matching TRBD1. After removal of 6 bases from V and 3 bases from J, the junction contained 6 bases not matched to a gene. This CDR3 is 15 amino acids long. Germline CDR1 is SNHLY and CDR2 is FYNNEI. The CDR3 reads CASRAGTGTNQPQHF. The CDR3 DNA sequence: TGTGCCAGCAGAGCCGGGACAGGGACCAATCAGCCCCAGCATTTT.

This clone has only one observation. V and J are TRBV4-3 and TRBJ1-3; weak D call: TRBD1 (6 bases). The germline V gene encodes CDR1 LGHNA and CDR2 YSLEER. There are 17 residues in the CDR3. V was clipped by 0 bases and J by 0 bases, with 12 bases between them. The CDR3 DNA reads TGCGCCAGCAGCCAAGATCCTAGGACAGTCTCTGGAAACACCATATATTTT. It encodes CASSQDPRTVSGNTIYF.

The rearrangement uses TRBV19 and TRBJ2-7, with D perhaps matching TRBD2 (5 bases). Trimming pared 2 bases from V and 6 bases from J, leaving 11 bases between. This CDR3 spans 13 amino acids. The germline V gene encodes CDR1 LNHDA and CDR2 SQIVND (reference sequence). The CDR3 spells CASSISRVSEQYF. In DNA form, the CDR3 reads TGTGCCAGTAGTATATCGCGGGTAAGCGAGCAGTACTTC.

The chain employs TRBV15 and TRBJ1-5; the D is unclear. Germline CDR1 reads LNHNV; CDR2 reads YYDKDF (reference sequence). CDR3 length equals 16 residues. Trimming left V 0 bases short and J 0 bases short, with 9 bases between. The DNA of the CDR3 is TGTGCCACCAGCAGAGATGGGCAGTATAGCAATCAGCCCCAGCATTTT. It specifies CATSRDGQYSNQPQHF.

The J gene is TRBJ2-7, the V gene TRBV7-8, with 8 bases lining up with TRBD2. The J segment lost 3 bases and the V segment lost 0 bases, leaving 7 bases of the junction unmatched. Germline loops: CDR1 SGHVS, CDR2 FQNEAQ. CDR3 length equals 16 residues. CDR3 DNA sequence: TGTGCCAGCAGCTTAGCGACTAGCGTTTCCGACTACGAGCAGTACTTC. This encodes CASSLATSVSDYEQYF.

V gene TRBV28 combines with J gene TRBJ1-4; D gene uncertain. In germline, CDR1 is MDHEN, CDR2 SYDVKM. The CDR3 runs 15 residues. V lost 5 bases and J lost 8, with 18 bases in between. The CDR3 DNA sequence: TGTGCCAGCAGTCCGCCGGGTGTACTACGGGAAAAACTGTTTTTT. Its translation is CASSPPGVLREKLFF.

The rearrangement links TRBV6-5 to TRBJ1-6; D ambiguous. The V gene lost 7 bases and the J gene lost 6 bases, with 13 bases spanning the gap. Germline V gene lookup returns CDR1 MNHEY and CDR2 SVGAGI. This CDR3 is 14 amino acids long. CDR3 region: CASNRKLGNSPLHF. DNA for the CDR3: TGTGCCAGCAACCGTAAACTTGGTAATTCACCCCTCCACTTT.

The genes are TRBV19 and TRBJ2-1; 8 bases map to TRBD1. Germline CDR1 is LNHDA and CDR2 is SQIVND (reference sequence). The V gene end was trimmed by 7 bases and the J gene end by 4 bases; junction bases not matched to a gene: 9. There are 15 residues in the CDR3. The CDR3 DNA reads as TGTGCCAGTACCACGGACAGGGAGCCTTACAATGAGCAGTTCTTC. This encodes CASTTDREPYNEQFF.

This clone was seen a few times. V is TRBV27 and J is TRBJ2-2, with D possibly matching TRBD2 (6 bases). This CDR3 has 14 residues. The germline V gene has CDR1 MNHEY and CDR2 SMNVEV (reference sequence). The germline V and J ends were trimmed by 7 bases and 3 bases, with 12 bases remaining between them. The CDR3, as DNA: TGTGCCAGCACCGGGAGAAAGGACACCGGGGAGCTGTTTTTT. It is translated as CASTGRKDTGELFF.

The rearrangement links TRBV7-9 to TRBJ1-6; D call uncertain. The CDR3 consists of 13 residues. Trimming shortened V by 0 bases and J by 5 bases, and 2 bases separated the two germline ends. Per germline, CDR1 SEHNR and CDR2 FQNEAQ (reference sequence). In DNA form, the CDR3 reads TGTGCCAGCAGCTTAGCCGATAATTCACCCCTCCACTTT. This codes for CASSLADNSPLHF.

The gene calls are TRBV7-2 and TRBJ2-7, with 9 bases lining up with TRBD1. The CDR3 length is 15 residues. J gave up 3 bases and V 3 bases, and 6 bases lay outside the gene matches. Germline CDR1 is SGHTA and CDR2 is FQGNSA. This chain's CDR3 is CASSFTGTGNYEQYF. CDR3 DNA sequence: TGTGCCAGCAGCTTTACCGGGACAGGGAACTACGAGCAGTACTTC.

In DNA, the CDR3 is TGTGCCAGTACGAGGGCGGGTTTTAGCAATCAGCCCCAGCATTTT. It encodes CASTRAGFSNQPQHF. The V call is TRBV19, the J call TRBJ1-5; no clear D. Trimming pared 7 bases from V and 0 bases from J, leaving 13 bases between. Per germline, CDR1 LNHDA and CDR2 SQIVND (reference sequence). The CDR3 runs to 15 residues.

The gene calls are TRBV28 and TRBJ1-6; tentative D call: TRBD1 (5 bases). The CDR3 has 13 residues. The ends were cut back, 11 bases at V and 9 bases at J, with 17 bases in the middle. Germline CDR1 MDHEN, CDR2 SYDVKM. Written as DNA, the CDR3 is TGTGCCGCGGGGGGACGGGGACTTTCACCCCTCCACTTT. This sequence encodes CAAGGRGLSPLHF.

The chain has TRBV4-1 and TRBJ2-5; maybe TRBD1 (6 bases). V was pared by 4 bases and J by 3 bases, with 12 bases between. Germline V gene sequence: CDR1 MGHRA, CDR2 YSYEKL. The CDR3 loop spans 14 amino acids. The CDR3 sequence is CASSRPGVEETQYF. The CDR3 bases are TGCGCCAGCAGCCGGCCAGGGGTGGAAGAGACCCAGTACTTC.

The rearrangement joins TRBV6-5 to TRBJ2-7; 10 positions agree with TRBD1. Trimming cost V 5 bases and J 3 bases; bases outside gene matches: 4. Per the germline V gene, CDR1 is MNHEY and CDR2 is SVGAGI. The CDR3 extends over 14 amino acids. Here the CDR3 reads CASSPRDRGYEQYF. The CDR3 bases are TGTGCCAGCAGTCCCCGGGACAGGGGCTACGAGCAGTACTTC.

The chain combines TRBV19 with TRBJ1-1; weak D call: TRBD1 (5 bases). The CDR3 consists of 15 residues. V shed 5 bases and J shed 0 bases, with 13 bases lying between them. Germline V lookup: CDR1 LNHDA, CDR2 SQIVND (reference sequence). This CDR3 is CASSARGAMNTEAFF. The CDR3 region has the DNA TGTGCCAGTAGTGCCCGCGGGGCGATGAACACTGAAGCTTTCTTT.

The chain recombines TRBV19 with TRBJ1-5, with a tentative D call TRBD1 (6 bases). V was shortened by 1 base and J by 7 bases, with 11 bases between the two germline ends. Germline CDR1 LNHDA, CDR2 SQIVND (reference sequence). The CDR3 consists of 14 residues. The CDR3 region has the DNA TGTGCCAGTAGTATAGTCACAGGGAGCCAGCCCCAGCATTTT. Residues: CASSIVTGSQPQHF.

This clone was seen a single time. The rearrangement links TRBV9 to TRBJ2-2; TRBD1 matches at 9 bases. The germline V gene has CDR1 SGDLS and CDR2 YYNGEE. The CDR3 has 15 residues. The V segment lost 4 bases and the J segment 7 bases; nucleotides outside the gene matches: 8. CDR3 protein: CASSPRDREVGELFF. In DNA form, the CDR3 reads TGTGCCAGCAGCCCCCGGGACAGGGAAGTCGGGGAGCTGTTTTTT. Full variable domain (remainder filled in from reference TRBV9 and TRBJ2-2): DSGVTQTPKHLITATGQRVTLRCSPRSGDLSVYWYQQSLDQGLQFLIQYYNGEERAKGNILERFSAQQFPDLHSELNLSSLELGDSALYFCASSPRDREVGELFFGEGSRLTVL.